The rows below give T cell receptor beta chains drawn from one sample of a study of T cell responses to AZD1222 COVID-19 vaccine. Measured with immunoSEQ multiplex PCR; TCRdb has only the in-frame clones, and not every one. Of roughly 150,000 clones listed, 80% to 90% are singletons. Source: peripheral blood, taken on day 0 of AZD1222 vaccination. These receptors came from an adult in good health. Each CDR3 is given with its conserved first and last residue. Fields, in order: J gene, clone size, D gene, V gene, CDR3 DNA, CDR3 protein. The D gene is left open where the match is weak. Clone size, where shown, is once, few, many, or a class for clones that have expanded.

J gene: TRBJ2-1
clone size: -
D gene: TRBD2
V gene: TRBV5-6
CDR3 DNA: TGTGCCAGCAGCGAAGCGGGAGTACAGTTCTTC
CDR3 protein: CASSEAGVQFF

J gene: TRBJ1-1
clone size: -
D gene: -
V gene: TRBV7-2
CDR3 DNA: TGTGCCAGCAGCTCCCTGGAGCGGGGGGCGGGGTACACTGAAGCTTTCTTT
CDR3 protein: CASSSLERGAGYTEAFF

J gene: TRBJ2-6
clone size: -
D gene: TRBD1
V gene: TRBV9
CDR3 DNA: TGTGCCAGCAGCGTAGTCAACAGGGGCCTATCTGGGGCCAACGTCCTGACTTTC
CDR3 protein: CASSVVNRGLSGANVLTF

J gene: TRBJ2-7
clone size: -
D gene: TRBD1
V gene: TRBV5-1
CDR3 DNA: TGCGCCAGCAGTGAGGGACAGAGGTCCTACGAGCAGTACTTC
CDR3 protein: CASSEGQRSYEQYF

J gene: TRBJ1-5
clone size: -
D gene: TRBD1
V gene: TRBV3-1/TRBV3-2
CDR3 DNA: TGTGCCAGCAGCCAAGAGGTAGGGGGCCCGGTCCAGCCCCAGCATTTT
CDR3 protein: CASSQEVGGPVQPQHF

J gene: TRBJ1-6
clone size: -
D gene: TRBD1
V gene: TRBV7-9
CDR3 DNA: TGTGCCAGCAGCTTGGGACAGGGTAGTTCACCCCTCCACTTT
CDR3 protein: CASSLGQGSSPLHF

J gene: TRBJ1-4
clone size: -
D gene: -
V gene: TRBV12-3/TRBV12-4
CDR3 DNA: TGTGCCAGCAGTTTTAAGGCTAATGAAAAACTGTTTTTT
CDR3 protein: CASSFKANEKLFF

J gene: TRBJ2-6
clone size: -
D gene: -
V gene: TRBV18
CDR3 DNA: TGTGCCAGCTCACCGGGAGTGGGCTCTGGGGCCAACGTCCTGACTTTC
CDR3 protein: CASSPGVGSGANVLTF

J gene: TRBJ1-1
clone size: -
D gene: -
V gene: TRBV5-1
CDR3 DNA: TGCGCCAGCAGCCGGAAGACCGGGGCCAACACTGAAGCTTTCTTT
CDR3 protein: CASSRKTGANTEAFF

J gene: TRBJ2-2
clone size: -
D gene: -
V gene: TRBV19
CDR3 DNA: TGTGCCAGTTTTCGTGTGGGGGCGGGCACCGGGGAGCTGTTTTTT
CDR3 protein: CASFRVGAGTGELFF

J gene: TRBJ2-3
clone size: -
D gene: TRBD2
V gene: TRBV19
CDR3 DNA: TGTGCCAGTAGTATAGATCAAGGCGGGAGGGCTCGAAGAGATACGCAGTATTTT
CDR3 protein: CASSIDQGGRARRDTQYF

J gene: TRBJ2-1
clone size: -
D gene: TRBD2
V gene: TRBV14
CDR3 DNA: TGTGCCAGCAGCCACCTGACTAGCGGGGGGGCGCGTGAGCAGTTCTTC
CDR3 protein: CASSHLTSGGAREQFF

J gene: TRBJ1-4
clone size: -
D gene: TRBD1
V gene: TRBV5-1
CDR3 DNA: TGCGCCAGCAGCTCGTGGGGACAGGGAGAAAGTGGAACTAATGAAAAACTGTTTTTT
CDR3 protein: CASSSWGQGESGTNEKLFF

J gene: TRBJ2-5
clone size: -
D gene: -
V gene: TRBV6-5
CDR3 DNA: TGTGCCAGCAGCGCAACTAGAATAGGAGAGACCCAGTACTTC
CDR3 protein: CASSATRIGETQYF

J gene: TRBJ1-1
clone size: -
D gene: -
V gene: TRBV5-1
CDR3 DNA: TGCGCCAGCAGCGACGACTATTATAATGAAGCTTTCTTT
CDR3 protein: CASSDDYYNEAFF

J gene: TRBJ1-5
clone size: -
D gene: -
V gene: TRBV6-2/TRBV6-3
CDR3 DNA: TGTGCCAGCAGTTATCCGGGGCTGCTATATCAGCCCCAGCATTTT
CDR3 protein: CASSYPGLLYQPQHF

J gene: TRBJ2-4
clone size: -
D gene: -
V gene: TRBV7-2
CDR3 DNA: TGTGCCAGCAGCCCGCGGGTAGCCAAAAACATTCAGTACTTC
CDR3 protein: CASSPRVAKNIQYF

J gene: TRBJ2-1
clone size: few
D gene: TRBD2
V gene: TRBV5-4
CDR3 DNA: TGTGCCAGCAGCTTGAGCGGGGGGGCTTACAATGAGCAGTTCTTC
CDR3 protein: CASSLSGGAYNEQFF

J gene: TRBJ1-6
clone size: -
D gene: -
V gene: TRBV2
CDR3 DNA: TGTGCCAGCGAGGGTTTGGATTCACCCCTCCACTTT
CDR3 protein: CASEGLDSPLHF

J gene: TRBJ1-5
clone size: -
D gene: -
V gene: TRBV7-9
CDR3 DNA: TGTGCCAGCAGCCCCGGGGAGAGGGGGGACGGACAGCCCCAGCATTTT
CDR3 protein: CASSPGERGDGQPQHF

J gene: TRBJ1-2
clone size: -
D gene: TRBD1
V gene: TRBV3-1/TRBV3-2
CDR3 DNA: TGTGCCAGCAGCCAAGATTGGGGACAGGGCTGGGGCTACACCTTC
CDR3 protein: CASSQDWGQGWGYTF

J gene: TRBJ2-1
clone size: -
D gene: TRBD2
V gene: TRBV6-4
CDR3 DNA: TGTGCCAGCAGTGCCTCGACTAGCGGGGGCTCCTACAATGAGCAGTTCTTC
CDR3 protein: CASSASTSGGSYNEQFF

J gene: TRBJ2-1
clone size: -
D gene: -
V gene: TRBV4-2
CDR3 DNA: TGTGCCAGCAGCGGTCACCCCAGGGGGGATGAGCAGTTCTTC
CDR3 protein: CASSGHPRGDEQFF

J gene: TRBJ2-5
clone size: -
D gene: TRBD2
V gene: TRBV11-3
CDR3 DNA: TGTGCCAGCAGCTCCAGATGGGGTAGCGGGAGGGCCGGAGAGACCCAGTACTTC
CDR3 protein: CASSSRWGSGRAGETQYF